This T cell receptor beta chain derives from a study of response to subunit inactivated influenza vaccine. TCRdb passed the RT-PCR reads through MiXCR, listing each CDR3 protein once. The sample holds under 950,000 distinct CDR3 sequences, roughly 20% seen once. Regarding this clonotype: Its antigen is unidentified.

The study, taken as a whole, reports: A suggestion made by the authors is that each seasonal influenza vaccination recruits few new T cells.

The specimen comprised PBMCs from blood, sampled about 5 days after vaccination. The TCR comes from a man between 50 and 59 years old who received an inactivated influenza vaccine.

CDR3 protein: CASSESVAGESGETQYF. The CDR3 region has the DNA TGTGCCAGCAGTGAATCCGTAGCGGGGGAGAGTGGTGAGACCCAGTACTTC. The rearrangement uses TRBV6-1 and TRBJ2-5; the match to TRBD2 covers 9 bases. V dropped 2 bases and J dropped 5; count of bases not matched to a gene: 12. The CDR3 length is 17 residues. Germline V gene lookup returns CDR1 MNHNS and CDR2 SASEGT.